The 28 T cell receptor beta chains in this list originate from one sample, sequenced in a study of blood T cells in healthy people across ages. Primers used in a second PCR of about 7 to 12 cycles were a sample-barcoded 5' primer and a J-beta primer mix. Each CDR3 protein gets one entry after TCRdb re-called the 5' RACE reads with MiXCR. The top ten clones hold 23% of a sample with 1.8 million or so distinct CDR3 sequences, 35% to 50% of them seen once. Sequenced material: blood. The receptors were sampled from a human donor in good health.

The V gene is TRBV20-1, the J gene TRBJ2-7, with D tentatively TRBD2 (6 bases). TRBJ2-5 matches the DNA end more closely, so the J call is doubtful. Germline assignment: CDR1 DFQATT and CDR2 SNEGSKA (reference sequence). CDR3 length equals 13 residues. The CDR3: CSTAGTFLETQYF. The DNA of the CDR3 is TGCAGTACAGCCGGGACTTTCCTAGAGACCCAGTACTTC.

V is TRBV29-1 and J is TRBJ2-3, with TRBD2 as a possible D gene (5 bases). The CDR3 covers 13 residues. Germline assignment: CDR1 SQVTM and CDR2 ANQGSEA. V lost 4 bases and J 5 bases, leaving 13 bases between the germline ends. The DNA for the CDR3 is TGCAGCGTTGGGACTCTTACTATAGATACGCAGTATTTT. Amino acid sequence: CSVGTLTIDTQYF.

The chain has TRBV7-9 and TRBJ1-1; D unclear. The ends were cut back, 4 bases at V and 4 bases at J, with 13 bases in the middle. This CDR3 is built from 14 residues. Germline values: CDR1 SEHNR, CDR2 FQNEAQ (reference sequence). CDR3 nucleotide sequence: TGTGCCAGCAGCTATACACAAAAGGGCACTGAAGCTTTCTTT. It is translated as CASSYTQKGTEAFF.

This clonotype was picked up one time. The chain links TRBV28 to TRBJ1-5; D uncertain. The CDR3 loop spans 13 amino acids. The V end lost 7 bases, the J end lost 5 bases, and 12 bases lay between the germline ends. CDR1 MDHEN and CDR2 SYDVKM come from the germline V gene. The CDR3 is CASTRESYQPQHF. CDR3 in DNA: TGTGCCAGCACGAGGGAGTCGTATCAGCCCCAGCATTTT.

J is TRBJ2-5 and V is TRBV6-5; possibly TRBD1 or TRBD2 for D (5 bases each). CDR3 length equals 16 residues. CDR1 and CDR2 from the germline V gene are MNHEY and SVGAGI. Trimming pared 2 bases from V and 5 bases from J, leaving 18 bases between. For the CDR3, the DNA is TGTGCCAGCAGTTACATTGGGACCGAGACCTCCGAGACCCAGTACTTC. It codes for CASSYIGTETSETQYF.

This chain connects TRBV7-2 to TRBJ2-7; 8 nucleotides match TRBD2. The CDR3 is 14 residues long. From germline, CDR1 is SGHTA and CDR2 FQGNSA. J lost 5 bases, V lost 5 bases, and 8 bases had no gene match. The CDR3: CASSPPGLGNEQYF. The CDR3 DNA reads as TGTGCCAGCAGCCCGCCGGGACTAGGAAACGAGCAGTACTTC.

This clonotype turned up a few times. V gene TRBV7-6 combines with J gene TRBJ2-3; TRBD2 might be the D (6 bases). In germline, CDR1 is SGHVS, CDR2 FNYEAQ. The CDR3 totals 15 residues. V was trimmed by 1 base and J by 4 bases, leaving 12 bases between them. CDR3 nucleotide sequence: TGTGCCAGCAGCTTAGAGGTGCGGGGATCAGATACGCAGTATTTT. Translating gives CASSLEVRGSDTQYF.

The V gene is TRBV6-5, the J gene TRBJ2-1, with TRBD1 matching over 7 bases. The CDR3 is 16 residues long. The V segment lost 6 bases and the J segment 2 bases; nucleotides outside the gene matches: 10. Germline V gives CDR1 MNHEY, CDR2 SVGAGI. The CDR3 coding sequence is TGTGCCAGCAGCCTCATACAGGGGTCGACCTACAATGAGCAGTTCTTC. Translated, it gives CASSLIQGSTYNEQFF.

The chain carries TRBV24-1 and TRBJ2-1; 8 bases align to TRBD2. V trimming: 6 bases; J trimming: 10 bases; junction bases outside the gene matches: 13. The length of the CDR3 is 15 residues. Germline assignment: CDR1 KGHDR and CDR2 SFDVKD. The CDR3 region is CATSPTEGLAFEQFF. The DNA for the CDR3 is TGTGCCACCAGTCCCACAGAAGGACTAGCATTCGAGCAGTTCTTC.

J is TRBJ2-5 and V is TRBV20-1; 10 positions match TRBD2. The germline CDR1 and CDR2 sequences are DFQATT and SNEGSKA (reference sequence). V dropped 6 bases and J dropped 1; count of bases not matched to a gene: 17. CDR3 length equals 18 residues. CDR3: CSAPKAGGPSHGQETQYF. CDR3 bases: TGCAGTGCCCCAAAAGCGGGGGGGCCCTCGCATGGCCAAGAGACCCAGTACTTC.

The gene calls are TRBV5-6 and TRBJ2-7; 9 nucleotides agree with TRBD2. After removal of 6 bases from V and 0 bases from J, the junction contained 13 bases not matched to a gene. CDR1 is SGHDT and CDR2 is YYEEEE in the germline V gene. The CDR3 runs 17 residues. This CDR3 is CASNNAGGHPSSYEQYF. The CDR3 bases are TGTGCCAGCAACAACGCGGGGGGGCACCCGAGCTCCTACGAGCAGTACTTC.

This clonotype showed up just a few times. The chain carries TRBV29-1 and TRBJ2-1; weak D call: TRBD1 (6 bases). Trimming shortened V by 4 bases and J by 8 bases, and 15 bases separated the two germline ends. This CDR3 is built from 13 residues. CDR1 is SQVTM, CDR2 ANQGSEA, per germline. The CDR3 DNA follows: TGCAGCGTTGGTTTATGGACAGATGATGAGCAGTTCTTC. Protein: CSVGLWTDDEQFF.

The CDR3 protein is CASSLEGTGVNYGYTF. CDR3 in DNA: TGTGCCAGCAGCCTAGAGGGGACAGGGGTTAACTATGGCTACACCTTC. The chain uses TRBV12-3 or TRBV12-4 and TRBJ1-2; 10 bases are a match to TRBD1. There are 16 residues in the CDR3. V was clipped by 6 bases and J by 1 base; unmatched bases: 8.

This clonotype has at least ten counts. The chain is built from TRBV7-9 and TRBJ2-7; D gene unclear. The CDR3 covers 14 residues. Looked up from germline, CDR1 is SEHNR and CDR2 is FQNEAQ (reference sequence). The V gene lost 1 base and the J gene lost 0 bases, with 7 bases spanning the gap. In DNA form, the CDR3 reads TGTGCCAGCAGCTTAGAGGGCACCTCCTACGAGCAGTACTTC. It specifies CASSLEGTSYEQYF.

This chain uses TRBV2 with TRBJ2-1, with 7 bases lining up with TRBD1. The CDR3 totals 12 residues. V gave up 7 bases and J gave up 10 bases; unmatched junction bases: 7. Germline V gene data show CDR1 as SNHLY and CDR2 as FYNNEI. The CDR3 loop reads CASTYDRVEQFF. For the CDR3, the DNA is TGTGCCAGCACCTATGACAGGGTAGAGCAGTTCTTC. Drawing the rest from reference TRBV2 and TRBJ2-1, the complete variable domain is EPEVTQTPSHQVTQMGQEVILRCVPISNHLYFYWYRQILGQKVEFLVSFYNNEISEKSEIFDDQFSVERPDGSNFTLKIRSTKLEDSAMYFCASTYDRVEQFFGPGTRLTVL.

This clonotype was counted a few times. V and J are TRBV5-1 and TRBJ2-1, with a possible D match to TRBD1 (6 bases). V shed 6 bases and J shed 12 bases, with 22 bases lying between them. This CDR3 comprises 14 residues. Germline CDR1 reads SGHRS; CDR2 reads YFSETQ. The CDR3 DNA follows: TGCGCCAGCAATATCGACAGGATTGGTATCGGGCAGTTCTTC. Its translation is CASNIDRIGIGQFF. The full variable domain, rest sourced from reference TRBV5-1 and TRBJ2-1, is KAGVTQTPRYLIKTRGQQVTLSCSPISGHRSVSWYQQTPGQGLQFLFEYFSETQRNKGNFPGRFSGRQFSNSRSEMNVSTLELGDSALYLCASNIDRIGIGQFFGPGTRLTVL.

J is TRBJ1-5 and V is TRBV4-1; D ambiguous. Germline V gives CDR1 MGHRA, CDR2 YSYEKL. The CDR3 loop spans 14 amino acids. Trimming took 4 bases from V and 3 from J, leaving 10 bases between them. The CDR3, as DNA: TGCGCCAGCAGCCCTGACTACGCCAATCAGCCCCAGCATTTT. This translates into CASSPDYANQPQHF.

V gene TRBV6-2 or TRBV6-3 combines with J gene TRBJ2-7; 7 bases map to TRBD1. In germline, CDR1 is MNHEY, CDR2 SVGEGT. The V segment lost 4 bases and the J segment 3 bases; nucleotides outside the gene matches: 3. CDR3 length: 13 residues. CDR3 sequence (DNA): TGTGCCAGCAGTTGGACAGGACACTACGAGCAGTACTTC. It yields the protein CASSWTGHYEQYF.

The gene calls are TRBV4-2 and TRBJ2-3, with 9 nucleotides matching TRBD2. CDR3 length equals 18 residues. CDR1 is LGHNA and CDR2 is YNFKEQ in the germline V gene. Unmatched junction bases numbered 7, after V lost 0 bases and J lost 0 bases. CDR3 sequence reads: CASSQESGGTQSTDTQYF. The CDR3 DNA sequence: TGTGCCAGCAGCCAAGAGAGCGGGGGGACGCAAAGCACAGATACGCAGTATTTT.

The table lists this clonotype with a few counts. The J gene is TRBJ2-3, the V gene TRBV9; a possible D gene is TRBD2 (5 bases). The CDR3 runs to 16 residues. The germline V and J ends were trimmed by 3 bases and 0 bases, with 14 bases remaining between them. Germline V gene sequence: CDR1 SGDLS, CDR2 YYNGEE. CDR3 in amino acids: CASSAEGAWSTDTQYF. As DNA, the CDR3 is TGTGCCAGCAGCGCCGAGGGAGCGTGGAGCACAGATACGCAGTATTTT.

This clonotype was seen more than once but under ten times. Here the CDR3 DNA reads TGCAGTGCTAGGTGGGCCAGGGGAGTGGAGACCCAGTACTTC. Residues: CSARWARGVETQYF. The gene calls are TRBV20-1 and TRBJ2-5, with D maybe TRBD1 (6 bases). With 3 bases removed from V and 5 bases from J, the gap between germline ends came to 16 bases. The germline V gene has CDR1 DFQATT and CDR2 SNEGSKA (reference sequence). The length of the CDR3 is 14 residues.

The V gene is TRBV14, the J gene TRBJ2-4; no definite D call. The end of the DNA fits TRBJ2-7 better, so the J call may be wrong. The length of the CDR3 is 14 residues. The germline V gene encodes CDR1 SGHDN and CDR2 FVKESK. This chain's CDR3 is CASSQKSLSYEQYF. Written as DNA, the CDR3 is TGTGCCAGCAGCCAAAAGTCCCTATCCTACGAGCAGTACTTC.

V and J are TRBV20-1 and TRBJ1-2; a possible D gene is TRBD1 (5 bases). Trimming took off 1 base at V and 7 bases at J, with 16 bases between the two ends. Germline V gene data show CDR1 as DFQATT and CDR2 as SNEGSKA (reference sequence). This CDR3 is 14 amino acids long. DNA of the CDR3: TGCAGTGCTAGAGGTTTCGGGGGTTTGCCTGGCTACACCTTC. Translated: CSARGFGGLPGYTF.

The genes are TRBV7-6 and TRBJ2-1, with 13 bases fitting TRBD2. J lost 3 bases, V lost 4 bases, and 6 bases had no gene match. From germline, CDR1 is SGHVS and CDR2 FNYEAQ. This CDR3 has 17 amino acids. This CDR3 is CASSSTSGGENYNEQFF. As DNA, the CDR3 is TGTGCCAGCAGCTCAACTAGCGGGGGGGAGAACTACAATGAGCAGTTCTTC. The variable domain in full, with the rest retrieved from reference TRBV7-6 and TRBJ2-1, is GAGVSQSPRYKVTKRGQDVALRCDPISGHVSLYWYRQALGQGPEFLTYFNYEAQQDKSGLPNDRFSAERPEGSISTLTIQRTEQRDSAMYRCASSSTSGGENYNEQFFGPGTRLTVL.

This clonotype turned up a few times. This rearrangement joins TRBV10-3 to TRBJ2-1; D unclear. CDR3 length equals 15 residues. Germline CDR1 ENHRY, CDR2 SYGVKD. Trimming left V 2 bases short and J 0 bases short, with 8 bases between. In DNA, the CDR3 is TGTGCCATCAGTGAGGGCCTGAGCTCCTACAATGAGCAGTTCTTC. This sequence encodes CAISEGLSSYNEQFF.

CDR3 bases: TGTGCCAGCAGTTCCGGGGACCGGCGGGATACGCAGTATTTT. It specifies CASSSGDRRDTQYF. V gene TRBV28 combines with J gene TRBJ2-3; D may correspond to TRBD1 or TRBD2 (5 bases each). The CDR3 runs 14 residues. The V end lost 4 bases, the J end lost 6 bases, and 14 bases lay between the germline ends. The germline V gene encodes CDR1 MDHEN and CDR2 SYDVKM.

This chain uses TRBV9 with TRBJ2-5; TRBD2 matches at 12 bases. The CDR3 spans 16 residues. Germline lookup yields CDR1 SGDLS and CDR2 YYNGEE. V was clipped by 3 bases and J by 3 bases; unmatched bases: 6. CDR3 nucleotide sequence: TGTGCCAGCAGCGCCTTCCTAGCGGGGGGGAAAGAGACCCAGTACTTC. Translating it yields CASSAFLAGGKETQYF.

The rearrangement joins TRBV4-2 to TRBJ2-1; 7 bases are shared with TRBD1. Looked up from germline, CDR1 is LGHNA and CDR2 is YNFKEQ. The CDR3 is made up of 14 amino acids. V gave up 1 base and J gave up 7 bases; unmatched junction bases: 4. The CDR3 reads CASSQGDRFNEQFF. The CDR3 nucleotides read TGTGCCAGCAGCCAAGGGGACAGATTTAATGAGCAGTTCTTC.